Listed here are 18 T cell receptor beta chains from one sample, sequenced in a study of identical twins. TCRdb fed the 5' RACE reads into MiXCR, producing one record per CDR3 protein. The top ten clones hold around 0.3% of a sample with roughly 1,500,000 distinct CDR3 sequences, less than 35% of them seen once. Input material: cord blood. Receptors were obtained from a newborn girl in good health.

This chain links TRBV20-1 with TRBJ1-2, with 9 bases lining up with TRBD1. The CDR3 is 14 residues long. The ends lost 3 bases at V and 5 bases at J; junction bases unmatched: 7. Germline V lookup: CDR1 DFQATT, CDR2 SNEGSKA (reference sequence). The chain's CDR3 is CSARGTGTKYGYTF. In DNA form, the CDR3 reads TGCAGTGCTAGGGGGACAGGGACCAAATATGGCTACACCTTC.

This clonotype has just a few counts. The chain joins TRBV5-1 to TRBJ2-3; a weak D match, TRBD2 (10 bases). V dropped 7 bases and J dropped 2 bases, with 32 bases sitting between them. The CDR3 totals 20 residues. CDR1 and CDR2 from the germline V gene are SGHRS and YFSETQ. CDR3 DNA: TGCGCCAGCGGCCCCGGGACAGGGACCGGACTAGCGGACTACACAGATACGCAGTATTTT. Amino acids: CASGPGTGTGLADYTDTQYF.

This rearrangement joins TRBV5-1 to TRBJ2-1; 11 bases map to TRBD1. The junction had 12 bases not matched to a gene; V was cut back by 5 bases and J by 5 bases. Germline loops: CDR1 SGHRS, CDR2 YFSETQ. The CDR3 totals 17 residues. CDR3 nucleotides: TGCGCCAGCAGTCAATATGGCCGGGACAGGGGGAACAATGAGCAGTTCTTC. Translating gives CASSQYGRDRGNNEQFF.

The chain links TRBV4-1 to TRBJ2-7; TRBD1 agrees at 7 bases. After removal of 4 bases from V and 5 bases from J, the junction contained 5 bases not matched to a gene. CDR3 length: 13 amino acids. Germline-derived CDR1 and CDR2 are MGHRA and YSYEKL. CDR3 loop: CASSREDRHEQYF. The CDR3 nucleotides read TGCGCCAGCAGCCGCGAGGACAGGCACGAGCAGTACTTC.

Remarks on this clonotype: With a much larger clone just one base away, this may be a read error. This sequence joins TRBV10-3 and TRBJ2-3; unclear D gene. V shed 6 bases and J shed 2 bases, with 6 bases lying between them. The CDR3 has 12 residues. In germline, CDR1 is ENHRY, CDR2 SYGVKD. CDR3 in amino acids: CAIRDDTDTQYF. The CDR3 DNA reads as TGTGCCATCAGGGACGACACAGATACGCAGTATTTT.

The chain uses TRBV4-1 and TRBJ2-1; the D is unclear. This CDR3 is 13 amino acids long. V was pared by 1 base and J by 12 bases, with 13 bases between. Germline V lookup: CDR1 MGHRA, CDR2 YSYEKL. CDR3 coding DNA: TGCGCCAGCAGCCAAGCTGTTGCTGTAGGGCAGTTCTTC. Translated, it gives CASSQAVAVGQFF.

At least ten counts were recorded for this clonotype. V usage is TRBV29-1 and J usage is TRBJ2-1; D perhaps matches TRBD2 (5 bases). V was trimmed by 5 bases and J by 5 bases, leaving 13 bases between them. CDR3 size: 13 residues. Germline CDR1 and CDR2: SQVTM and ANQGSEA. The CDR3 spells CSVRATRDNEQFF. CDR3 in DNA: TGCAGCGTTCGAGCTACTAGGGACAATGAGCAGTTCTTC.

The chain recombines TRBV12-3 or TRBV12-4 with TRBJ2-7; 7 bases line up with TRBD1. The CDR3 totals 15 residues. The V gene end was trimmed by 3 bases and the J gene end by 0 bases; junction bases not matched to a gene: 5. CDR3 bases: TGTGCCAGCAGTTTCGGGACAGTCTTCTCCTACGAGCAGTACTTC. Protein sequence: CASSFGTVFSYEQYF.

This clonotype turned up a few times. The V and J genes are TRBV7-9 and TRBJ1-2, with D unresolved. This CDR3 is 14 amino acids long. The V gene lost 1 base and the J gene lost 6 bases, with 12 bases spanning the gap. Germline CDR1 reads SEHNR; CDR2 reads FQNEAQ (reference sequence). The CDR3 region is CASSLVIGPHGYTF. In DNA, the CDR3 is TGTGCCAGCAGCTTAGTCATCGGACCTCATGGCTACACCTTC.

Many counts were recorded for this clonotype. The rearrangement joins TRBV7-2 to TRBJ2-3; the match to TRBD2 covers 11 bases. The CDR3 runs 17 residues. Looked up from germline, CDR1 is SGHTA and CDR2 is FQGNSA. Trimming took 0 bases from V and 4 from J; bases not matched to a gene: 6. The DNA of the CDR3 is TGTGCCAGCAGCTTAGCGGGGACTAGCGGAATAGCAGATACGCAGTATTTT. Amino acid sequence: CASSLAGTSGIADTQYF.

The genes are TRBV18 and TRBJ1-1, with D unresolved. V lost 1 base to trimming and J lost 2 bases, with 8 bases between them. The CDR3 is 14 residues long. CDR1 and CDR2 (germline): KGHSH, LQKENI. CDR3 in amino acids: CASSPLAANTEAFF. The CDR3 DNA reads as TGTGCCAGCTCACCACTGGCAGCCAACACTGAAGCTTTCTTT.

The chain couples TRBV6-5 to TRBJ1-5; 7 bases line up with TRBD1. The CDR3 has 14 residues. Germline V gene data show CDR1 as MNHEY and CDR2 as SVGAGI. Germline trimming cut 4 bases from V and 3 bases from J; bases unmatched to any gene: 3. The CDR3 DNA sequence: TGTGCCAGCAGTTGGGGACAGTTCAATCAGCCCCAGCATTTT. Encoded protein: CASSWGQFNQPQHF.

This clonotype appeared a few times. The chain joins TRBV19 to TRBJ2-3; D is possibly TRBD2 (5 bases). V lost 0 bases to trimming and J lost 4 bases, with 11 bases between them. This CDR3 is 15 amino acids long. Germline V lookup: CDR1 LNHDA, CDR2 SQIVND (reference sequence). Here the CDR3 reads CASSIDGQDSDTQYF. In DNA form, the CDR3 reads TGTGCCAGTAGTATAGATGGCCAGGACTCAGATACGCAGTATTTT.

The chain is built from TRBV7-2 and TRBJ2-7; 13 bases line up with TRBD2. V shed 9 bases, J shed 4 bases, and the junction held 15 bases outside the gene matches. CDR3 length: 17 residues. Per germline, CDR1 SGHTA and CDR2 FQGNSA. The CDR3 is CASRETGLAGPGYEQYF. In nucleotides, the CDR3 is TGTGCCAGTCGTGAAACGGGACTAGCGGGACCCGGGTACGAGCAGTACTTC.

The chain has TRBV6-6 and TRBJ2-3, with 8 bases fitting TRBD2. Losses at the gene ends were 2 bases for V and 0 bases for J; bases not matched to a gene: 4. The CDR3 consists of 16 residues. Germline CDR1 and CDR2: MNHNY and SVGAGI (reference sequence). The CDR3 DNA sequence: TGTGCCAGCAGTTACGAGCGGGGGATTAGCACAGATACGCAGTATTTT. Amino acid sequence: CASSYERGISTDTQYF.

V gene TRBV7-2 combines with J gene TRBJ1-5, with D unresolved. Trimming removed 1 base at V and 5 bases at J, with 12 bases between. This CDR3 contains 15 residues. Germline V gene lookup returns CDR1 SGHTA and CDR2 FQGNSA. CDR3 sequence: CASSLGALFYQPQHF. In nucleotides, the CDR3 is TGTGCCAGCAGCTTAGGGGCCTTGTTTTATCAGCCCCAGCATTTT.

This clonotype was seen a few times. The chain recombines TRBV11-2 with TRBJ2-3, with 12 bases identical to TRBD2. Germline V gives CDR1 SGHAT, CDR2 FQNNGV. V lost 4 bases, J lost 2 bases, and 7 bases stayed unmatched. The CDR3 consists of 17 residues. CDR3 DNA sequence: TGTGCCAGCAGCTCCCGGCGACTAGCGGGGGCCACAGATACGCAGTATTTT. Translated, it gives CASSSRRLAGATDTQYF.

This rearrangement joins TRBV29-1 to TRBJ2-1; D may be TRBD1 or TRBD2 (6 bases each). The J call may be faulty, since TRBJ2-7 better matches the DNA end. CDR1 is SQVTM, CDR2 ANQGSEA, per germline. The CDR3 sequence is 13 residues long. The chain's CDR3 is CSVDGGSYNEQYF. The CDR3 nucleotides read TGCAGCGTTGACGGGGGCTCCTACAATGAGCAGTACTTC.